This T cell receptor (beta chain) was retrieved from a study of Ad26.COV2.S vaccination and SARS-CoV-2 variants. J lost 4 bases, V lost 5 bases, and 6 bases had no gene match. In germline, CDR1 is ENHRY, CDR2 SYGVKD. The CDR3 totals 15 residues. Only in-frame clones appear in the TCRdb table, and some are missing; sequencing was by immunoSEQ multiplex PCR. The sample holds about 350,000 clones, 86% seen once. The treatment: roughly 20 received Ad26.COV2.S at low or high dose, single or two shots; about 5 received placebo; per-sample allocation not given. The samples were gathered on day 63 after the first injection of vaccine or placebo. Concerning this clone itself: Antigen specificity is unknown.

Regarding the study as a whole: From the TCR breadth and depth analyses, total T cell responses may have been underestimated. Measurement of non-spike TCR breadth gave similar results in vaccine and placebo recipients.

The chain recombines TRBV10-3 with TRBJ2-2; 8 nucleotides match TRBD2. This receptor was identified in a person between 18 and 65 years old who received the Ad26.COV2.S COVID-19 vaccine or a placebo. The sample here was peripheral blood, taken in a trial of Ad26.COV2.S vaccine versus placebo. CDR3 sequence reads: CAISNSGIATGELFF. CDR3 sequence (DNA): TGTGCCATCAGTAATAGCGGGATTGCCACCGGGGAGCTGTTTTTT.